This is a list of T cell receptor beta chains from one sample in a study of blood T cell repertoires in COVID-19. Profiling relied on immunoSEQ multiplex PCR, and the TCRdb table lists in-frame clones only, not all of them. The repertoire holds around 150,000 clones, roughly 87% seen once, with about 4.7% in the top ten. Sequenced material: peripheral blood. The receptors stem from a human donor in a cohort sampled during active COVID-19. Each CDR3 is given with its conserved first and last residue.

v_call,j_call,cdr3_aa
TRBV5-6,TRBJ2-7,CATAGTPLFYEQYF
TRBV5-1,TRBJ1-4,CASSLGDRGPEKLFF
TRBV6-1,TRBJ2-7,CASSEGGAYEQYF
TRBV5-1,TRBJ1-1,CASSLGQGVSLHTEAFF
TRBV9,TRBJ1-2,CASSASRGQGALNYGYTF
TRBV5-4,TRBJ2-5,CASSFGPSGGIETQYF
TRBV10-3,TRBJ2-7,CATGLAGGSSYEQYF
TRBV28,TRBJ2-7,CASSYPARGEQYF
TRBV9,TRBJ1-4,CASSVGRGREKLFF
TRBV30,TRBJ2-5,CAWSVGVAEQETQYF
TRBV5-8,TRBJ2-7,CASSLSASSGDSYEQYF